This TCR beta chain comes out of a study of blood T cell repertoires in COVID-19. Background on the study: Sites in the United States, Italy and Spain provided acute and convalescent COVID-19 samples.

CDR1 and CDR2 (germline): SGHKS, YYEKEE (reference sequence). V lost 3 bases to trimming and J lost 4 bases; unmatched junction nucleotides: 5. This CDR3 has 14 amino acids. The age range of participants was 18 to 89 years, with residence in fewer than 25 US areas. In assigning cohorts, the study relied on participant-reported clinical history. Per the original methods: Scientists estimated how many nucleated cells there were by amplifying reference gene primers. Here immunoSEQ multiplex PCR was the method, and the copy in TCRdb shows in-frame clones only, minus some. Clone size and the V and J calls come from that table; the DNA yielded D and trimming. The sample gives about 200,000 clones, 70% to 90% of which show up once; around 25% is in the top ten.

V and J are TRBV5-5 and TRBJ2-7; 9 bases match TRBD1. The source of this sequence is a woman aged 40 to 50 in a cohort exposed to, infected with or recovered from COVID-19 (not recorded which). Input material: PBMCs or T cells enriched from blood (not recorded which). The CDR3 is CASSSGQGSYEQYF. The CDR3 bases are TGTGCCAGCAGCTCCGGACAGGGGTCTTACGAGCAGTACTTC.